This is a list of T cell receptor beta chains from one sample in a study of T cells in lung cancer brain metastases. Measured with immunoSEQ multiplex PCR; TCRdb has only the in-frame clones, and not every one. The sample carries 1,600 or so clones, around 84% recorded once. The sequenced sample consisted of tumor tissue from the primary lung tumor. The receptors stem from a man in his sixties or seventies with non-small cell lung cancer. The CDR3 runs from the conserved cysteine through the conserved F or W. Each record gives: J gene, V gene, CDR3 length, clone size, D gene, CDR3 DNA, CDR3 protein. A D gene is named only where the DNA matches it firmly. Expanded clones are given a class, and other clones once, few, many or no size at all.

j_call: TRBJ1-2
v_call: TRBV28
cdr3_length: 13
clone_size: .
d_call: .
cdr3_nt: TGTGCCAGCAGAAACCCGGGGCCCTATGGCTACACCTTC
cdr3_aa: CASRNPGPYGYTF

j_call: TRBJ2-7
v_call: TRBV7-8
cdr3_length: 14
clone_size: .
d_call: .
cdr3_nt: TGTGCCAGCAGCTTAGTCGGACTCGCCTACGAGCAGTACTTC
cdr3_aa: CASSLVGLAYEQYF

j_call: TRBJ2-3
v_call: TRBV5-1
cdr3_length: 16
clone_size: once
d_call: TRBD2
cdr3_nt: TGTGCCAGCAGCCAACAATGGCGGGAGGTCACAGATACGCAGTATTTT
cdr3_aa: CASSQQWREVTDTQYF

j_call: TRBJ2-7
v_call: TRBV4-3
cdr3_length: 18
clone_size: once
d_call: TRBD2
cdr3_nt: TGCGCCAGCAGCCAAGATACGGACTTGGCGGGAGTTAGATACGAGCAGTACTTC
cdr3_aa: CASSQDTDLAGVRYEQYF

j_call: TRBJ2-1
v_call: TRBV18
cdr3_length: 13
clone_size: .
d_call: TRBD2
cdr3_nt: TGTGCCAGCTCATCACTAGCGGGCAATGAGCAGTTCTTC
cdr3_aa: CASSSLAGNEQFF

j_call: TRBJ2-1
v_call: TRBV5-4
cdr3_length: 15
clone_size: .
d_call: TRBD2
cdr3_nt: TGTGCCAGCAGCTCGACTAGCGGGAGGGCCTATGAGCAGTTCTTC
cdr3_aa: CASSSTSGRAYEQFF

j_call: TRBJ1-1
v_call: TRBV18
cdr3_length: 12
clone_size: .
d_call: .
cdr3_nt: TGTGCCAGCTCGAGGGTTGGGACTGAAGCTTTCTTT
cdr3_aa: CASSRVGTEAFF

j_call: TRBJ2-3
v_call: TRBV9
cdr3_length: 14
clone_size: large
d_call: .
cdr3_nt: TGTGCCAGCACCCGAGGGCCCCTCACAGATACGCAGTATTTT
cdr3_aa: CASTRGPLTDTQYF

j_call: TRBJ1-1
v_call: TRBV29-1
cdr3_length: 13
clone_size: few
d_call: .
cdr3_nt: TGCAGCGTGGGCAGGGATCGTGGTACTGAAGCTTTCTTT
cdr3_aa: CSVGRDRGTEAFF

j_call: TRBJ2-2
v_call: TRBV28
cdr3_length: 12
clone_size: .
d_call: .
cdr3_nt: TGTGCCAGCAGTTACCCCACCGGGGAGCTGTTTTTT
cdr3_aa: CASSYPTGELFF

j_call: TRBJ2-5
v_call: TRBV7-2
cdr3_length: 15
clone_size: .
d_call: .
cdr3_nt: TGTGCCAGCAGCTTAGCTGGCAGGGCGGGGGAGACCCAGTACTTC
cdr3_aa: CASSLAGRAGETQYF

j_call: TRBJ2-7
v_call: TRBV9
cdr3_length: 13
clone_size: .
d_call: .
cdr3_nt: TGTGCCAGCAGCGTAGGGGATCTCCAGGAGCAGTACTTC
cdr3_aa: CASSVGDLQEQYF

j_call: TRBJ2-6
v_call: TRBV2
cdr3_length: 13
clone_size: once
d_call: .
cdr3_nt: TGTGCCAGACAGGGCTCTGGGGCCAACGTCCTGACTTTC
cdr3_aa: CARQGSGANVLTF

j_call: TRBJ1-2
v_call: TRBV30
cdr3_length: 15
clone_size: .
d_call: TRBD1
cdr3_nt: TGTGCCTGGATCGGACAGGGGGCGAGTCGGAAAGGCTACACCTTC
cdr3_aa: CAWIGQGASRKGYTF

j_call: TRBJ2-7
v_call: TRBV14
cdr3_length: 15
clone_size: once
d_call: .
cdr3_nt: TGTGCCAGCAGCCAAGCTTACGGGGAGACCTACGAGCAGTACTTC
cdr3_aa: CASSQAYGETYEQYF

j_call: TRBJ1-1
v_call: TRBV19
cdr3_length: 15
clone_size: .
d_call: .
cdr3_nt: TGTGCCAGTACCATACAGGGCCCCATGAACACTGAAGCTTTCTTT
cdr3_aa: CASTIQGPMNTEAFF

j_call: TRBJ1-1
v_call: TRBV29-1
cdr3_length: 12
clone_size: .
d_call: .
cdr3_nt: TGCAGCGTTGTGGGCAGCAGTGCTGAAGCTTTCTTT
cdr3_aa: CSVVGSSAEAFF

j_call: TRBJ2-2
v_call: TRBV4-1
cdr3_length: 18
clone_size: .
d_call: .
cdr3_nt: TGCGCCAGCAGCCAAGATCTCGAGAACGGGGGATACACCGGGGAGCTGTTTTTT
cdr3_aa: CASSQDLENGGYTGELFF

j_call: TRBJ1-4
v_call: TRBV28
cdr3_length: 15
clone_size: .
d_call: .
cdr3_nt: TGTGCCAGCAGTTTAGCTTACAGGGTACAGGAAAAACTGTTTTTT
cdr3_aa: CASSLAYRVQEKLFF

j_call: TRBJ1-1
v_call: TRBV7-9
cdr3_length: 13
clone_size: .
d_call: .
cdr3_nt: TGTGCCAGCAGCTTATGGGGGAACACTGAAGCTTTCTTT
cdr3_aa: CASSLWGNTEAFF

j_call: TRBJ2-1
v_call: TRBV27
cdr3_length: 16
clone_size: .
d_call: TRBD2
cdr3_nt: TGTGCCAGCACCCTAGGGGGGACTAGCGGATACAATGAGCAGTTCTTC
cdr3_aa: CASTLGGTSGYNEQFF

j_call: TRBJ2-7
v_call: TRBV28
cdr3_length: 14
clone_size: .
d_call: TRBD2
cdr3_nt: TGTGCCAGCAGCGTTACGGGGGGGGCCTACGAGCAGTACTTC
cdr3_aa: CASSVTGGAYEQYF

j_call: TRBJ2-5
v_call: TRBV19
cdr3_length: 15
clone_size: .
d_call: TRBD2
cdr3_nt: TGTGCCAGTAGGAACGGAGCGGGAGGGCAAGAGACCCAGTACTTC
cdr3_aa: CASRNGAGGQETQYF

j_call: TRBJ2-1
v_call: TRBV7-7
cdr3_length: 13
clone_size: few
d_call: TRBD2
cdr3_nt: TGTGCTAGCAGCTTAGTTGGGGGGGATGAGCAGTTCTTC
cdr3_aa: CASSLVGGDEQFF

j_call: TRBJ1-2
v_call: TRBV9
cdr3_length: 14
clone_size: once
d_call: TRBD1
cdr3_nt: TGTGCCAGCAGCGGAATACAGGGGGCGTCTGGCTACACCTTC
cdr3_aa: CASSGIQGASGYTF

j_call: TRBJ2-1
v_call: TRBV18
cdr3_length: 15
clone_size: .
d_call: .
cdr3_nt: TGTGCCAGCTCCCGCGACCGTAGCCAAGACTATGAGCAGTTCTTC
cdr3_aa: CASSRDRSQDYEQFF